This TCR beta chain derives from a study of breast tumors, draining lymph nodes, adjacent tissues. Points from the study as a whole: The data were judged consistent with most tumor T cells coming from lymph node and expanding in tumor.

On this clonotype: Its antigen is unknown.

Germline CDR1 reads SGHTS; CDR2 reads YDEGEE. The CDR3 contains 18 residues. V was trimmed by 1 base and J by 0 bases, leaving 18 bases between them. MiXCR, applied by TCRdb to the multiplex PCR reads, yields one record per CDR3 protein. The sample has 13,000 or so distinct CDR3 sequences, around 57% seen once. This rearrangement joins TRBV5-8 to TRBJ2-3; tentative D call: TRBD1 (5 bases). The material sequenced was tumor-adjacent breast tissue. This receptor was obtained from a female donor with breast cancer. Some clones in this sample may be carry-over from other donors' samples. CDR3 residues: CASSLPLDSTTSTDTQYF. The CDR3 coding sequence is TGTGCCAGCAGCTTGCCCTTAGACAGTACTACTAGCACAGATACGCAGTATTTT.